This TCR beta chain was recorded in a study of metastatic and nonmetastatic thyroid tumors. This clone was counted only a few times. The CDR3 is 14 residues long. The V end was cut by 9 bases, the J end by 1 base, with 14 bases between. The germline CDR1 and CDR2 sequences are ENHRY and SYGVKD. TCRdb re-called the PCR reads with MiXCR. Of fewer than 35,000 clones listed, about a sixth are singletons. Each patient came to thyroid surgery without any prior treatment (of any kind). This clonotype was sampled from a male donor with papillary thyroid cancer or a benign thyroid nodule (not recorded which). Some clones in this sample may be carry-over from other donors' samples. Input material: blood. This chain links TRBV10-3 with TRBJ2-3; TRBD1 is a possible D gene (6 bases). CDR3 amino acids: CAIRPGHGTDTQYF. CDR3 in DNA: TGTGCCATTCGACCGGGACATGGCACAGATACGCAGTATTTT.